This passage covers 22 T cell receptor beta chains from one sample sequenced in a study of shared clonotypes between healthy human individuals. Produced via immunoSEQ multiplex PCR; TCRdb's table is partial and in-frame only. The sample lists 2.3 million or so clones; 80% to 95% were seen once. Sequenced input: naive CD4+ T cells from PBMCs. Subset specified: CD45RA+ positively selected. The receptors were gathered from a man between 18 and 35 years old in good health. Some clones in this sample may be carry-over from other donors' samples.

The rearrangement links TRBV5-1 to TRBJ1-5, with D hard to call. The CDR3 is 15 amino acids. Looked up from germline, CDR1 is SGHRS and CDR2 is YFSETQ. V lost 0 bases to trimming and J lost 7 bases, with 14 bases between them. DNA for the CDR3: TGCGCCAGCAGCTTGGTCCCTGACCGTAACCAGCCCCAGCATTTT. Amino acids: CASSLVPDRNQPQHF.

The J gene is TRBJ2-2, the V gene TRBV7-3, with 8 bases matching TRBD2. Germline CDR1 is SGHTA and CDR2 is FQGTGA. V lost 3 bases, J lost 5 bases, and 5 bases stayed unmatched. The CDR3 runs to 15 residues. The CDR3 nucleotides are TGTGCCAGCAGCTTTAGGGGCGGGAGGACCGGGGAGCTGTTTTTT. It is translated as CASSFRGGRTGELFF.

The V and J genes are TRBV20-1 and TRBJ2-5; no firm D call. The CDR3 is 11 amino acids. Germline loops: CDR1 DFQATT, CDR2 SNEGSKA (reference sequence). The V end lost 1 base, the J end lost 6 bases, and 6 bases lay between the germline ends. The CDR3 spells CSARGGKTQYF. CDR3 sequence (DNA): TGCAGTGCTAGAGGGGGTAAGACCCAGTACTTC.

V and J are TRBV5-1 and TRBJ2-7; either TRBD1 or TRBD2 may supply D (5 bases each). The germline V gene encodes CDR1 SGHRS and CDR2 YFSETQ. The CDR3 length is 15 residues. The germline V and J ends were trimmed by 4 bases and 0 bases, with 14 bases remaining between them. The CDR3 nucleotides are TGCGCCAGCAGCCGAGGGGCGCCCACCTCCTACGAGCAGTACTTC. Translation gives CASSRGAPTSYEQYF.

This chain uses TRBV7-9 with TRBJ2-3; D unresolved. The CDR3 length is 12 residues. Deletions cut 3 bases from V and 4 bases from J, with 5 bases between. Per the germline V gene, CDR1 is SEHNR and CDR2 is FQNEAQ (reference sequence). CDR3 nucleotides: TGTGCCAGCAGCTTTTGGCCAGATACGCAGTATTTT. This sequence encodes CASSFWPDTQYF.

The genes are TRBV4-2 and TRBJ1-4; unclear D gene. The germline V and J ends were trimmed by 4 bases and 4 bases, with 10 bases remaining between them. The CDR3 loop spans 14 amino acids. CDR1 LGHNA and CDR2 YNFKEQ come from the germline V gene. CDR3 coding DNA: TGTGCCAGCAGCCGATCGAGGGATAATGAAAAACTGTTTTTT. Translated: CASSRSRDNEKLFF.

The gene calls are TRBV6-5 and TRBJ2-2; D gene unclear. The CDR3 is 15 residues long. The V and J ends lost 8 bases and 2 bases respectively, with 15 bases between them. From germline, CDR1 is MNHEY and CDR2 SVGAGI. CDR3 protein: CASAEGNFNTGELFF. The DNA for the CDR3 is TGTGCCAGCGCGGAAGGGAACTTTAACACCGGGGAGCTGTTTTTT.

The V and J genes are TRBV9 and TRBJ2-5, with 7 nucleotides matching TRBD2. The ends lost 0 bases at V and 6 bases at J; junction bases unmatched: 8. Per the germline V gene, CDR1 is SGDLS and CDR2 is YYNGEE. The CDR3 spans 15 residues. CDR3 sequence: CASSVVAGEAQTQYF. The CDR3 coding sequence is TGTGCCAGCAGCGTAGTCGCGGGGGAGGCGCAGACCCAGTACTTC.

The J gene is TRBJ2-7, the V gene TRBV7-6; TRBD2 aligns across 7 bases. Germline loops: CDR1 SGHVS, CDR2 FNYEAQ. After removal of 5 bases from V and 5 bases from J, the junction contained 9 bases not matched to a gene. The CDR3 is made up of 14 amino acids. CDR3 in amino acids: CASSRSAGTHEQYF. The CDR3 nucleotides read TGTGCCAGCAGCCGCTCAGCGGGAACCCACGAGCAGTACTTC. Based on the CDR3 plus reference TRBV7-6 and TRBJ2-7, the full variable domain is GAGVSQSPRYKVTKRGQDVALRCDPISGHVSLYWYRQALGQGPEFLTYFNYEAQQDKSGLPNDRFSAERPEGSISTLTIQRTEQRDSAMYRCASSRSAGTHEQYFGPGTRLTVT.

A word on this clone: Within the sample, other DNA sequences also encode this same CDR3. The CDR3 DNA is TGTGCCAGCAGCCCCTCGGGGAGCTCTGGAAACACCATATATTTT. It specifies CASSPSGSSGNTIYF. The genes are TRBV28 and TRBJ1-3; D is unresolved. CDR1 and CDR2 from the germline V gene are MDHEN and SYDVKM. Trimming cost V 6 bases and J 0 bases, with 12 bases left between them. The CDR3 totals 15 residues.

This rearrangement joins TRBV5-6 to TRBJ2-3; D possibly corresponds to TRBD1 (6 bases). The CDR3 length is 15 residues. CDR1 and CDR2 from the germline V gene are SGHDT and YYEEEE. Deletions cut 4 bases from V and 2 bases from J, with 14 bases between. The CDR3 sequence is CASSAWDTSTDTQYF. The DNA of the CDR3 is TGTGCCAGCAGCGCGTGGGACACCTCCACAGATACGCAGTATTTT.

The chain combines TRBV28 with TRBJ2-2, with TRBD2 as a possible D gene (6 bases). The germline V gene encodes CDR1 MDHEN and CDR2 SYDVKM. Trimming cost V 5 bases and J 5 bases, with 15 bases left between them. The CDR3 runs 15 residues. CDR3 loop: CASSPGGRRTGELFF. The CDR3 DNA reads TGTGCCAGCAGTCCCGGGGGTAGACGGACCGGGGAGCTGTTTTTT.

CDR3: CASRLTGTYQPQHF. The CDR3 DNA follows: TGTGCCAGTAGACTGACAGGGACGTATCAGCCCCAGCATTTT. This chain uses TRBV19 with TRBJ1-5; 7 bases align to TRBD1. With 6 bases clipped from V and 5 bases from J, the junction kept 7 bases outside the gene matches. Germline loops: CDR1 LNHDA, CDR2 SQIVND (reference sequence). The CDR3 length is 14 residues.

V and J are TRBV7-2 and TRBJ1-1, with no clear D. Germline loops: CDR1 SGHTA, CDR2 FQGNSA. The V gene lost 0 bases and the J gene lost 6 bases, with 8 bases spanning the gap. This CDR3 region has 13 residues. The CDR3 region is CASSLAGWAEAFF. The CDR3 DNA sequence: TGTGCCAGCAGCTTAGCGGGGTGGGCTGAAGCTTTCTTT. Drawing the rest from reference TRBV7-2 and TRBJ1-1, the complete variable domain is GAGVSQSPSNKVTEKGKDVELRCDPISGHTALYWYRQSLGQGLEFLIYFQGNSAPDKSGLPSDRFSAERTGGSVSTLTIQRTQQEDSAVYLCASSLAGWAEAFFGQGTRLTVV.

The chain employs TRBV7-9 and TRBJ1-2; D is uncertain. From germline, CDR1 is SEHNR and CDR2 FQNEAQ (reference sequence). V lost 1 base and J lost 0, with 6 bases in between. The CDR3 sequence is 14 residues long. CDR3: CASSLGRPNYGYTF. The CDR3 nucleotides read TGTGCCAGCAGCTTAGGCAGGCCTAACTATGGCTACACCTTC.

J is TRBJ2-7 and V is TRBV2, with D unresolved. Trimming cost V 5 bases and J 0 bases, with 11 bases left between them. Looked up from germline, CDR1 is SNHLY and CDR2 is FYNNEI. The CDR3 loop spans 14 amino acids. In DNA form, the CDR3 reads TGTGCCAGCAGTACCCAGCTGGGCTCCTACGAGCAGTACTTC. This codes for CASSTQLGSYEQYF. Full variable domain (rest looked up from reference TRBV2 and TRBJ2-7): EPEVTQTPSHQVTQMGQEVILRCVPISNHLYFYWYRQILGQKVEFLVSFYNNEISEKSEIFDDQFSVERPDGSNFTLKIRSTKLEDSAMYFCASSTQLGSYEQYFGPGTRLTVT.

V gene TRBV18 combines with J gene TRBJ2-7; 7 positions match TRBD1. V lost 3 bases, J lost 5 bases, and 7 bases stayed unmatched. CDR3 length equals 14 residues. Germline V gene sequence: CDR1 KGHSH, CDR2 LQKENI. CDR3 loop: CASSPTQGVHEQYF. In DNA form, the CDR3 reads TGTGCCAGCTCACCGACGCAGGGGGTACACGAGCAGTACTTC.

Only one count was recorded for this clone. V usage is TRBV4-1 and J usage is TRBJ2-7; 10 nucleotides match TRBD2. In germline, CDR1 is MGHRA, CDR2 YSYEKL. This CDR3 has 14 residues. V shed 3 bases and J 3 bases; nucleotides not matched to a gene: 2. CDR3 sequence: CASSQGLAFYEQYF. The CDR3 DNA sequence: TGCGCCAGCAGCCAGGGACTAGCGTTCTACGAGCAGTACTTC.

The CDR3 nucleotides are TGTGCCAGCAGCCGAAGACTGACAGGTCGCGACACCGGGGAGCTGTTTTTT. Protein sequence: CASSRRLTGRDTGELFF. The genes are TRBV7-2 and TRBJ2-2; D might be TRBD1 (6 bases). The CDR3 runs to 17 residues. V was trimmed by 5 bases and J by 3 bases, leaving 19 bases between them. Germline CDR1 SGHTA, CDR2 FQGNSA.

This sequence joins TRBV4-1 and TRBJ1-5; D ambiguous. Germline CDR1 and CDR2: MGHRA and YSYEKL. V gave up 0 bases and J gave up 2 bases, with 8 bases separating them. This CDR3 has 15 residues. The CDR3, as DNA: TGCGCCAGCAGCCAAGATTCAGGTGGCAATCAGCCCCAGCATTTT. Translating gives CASSQDSGGNQPQHF.

Of note for this clone: Other DNA sequences of this sample code for an identical CDR3. This chain joins TRBV5-1 and TRBJ2-7; 11 nucleotides match TRBD2. Germline V gene data show CDR1 as SGHRS and CDR2 as YFSETQ. CDR3 length equals 14 residues. The ends lost 0 bases at V and 6 bases at J; junction bases unmatched: 2. The CDR3 here is CASSLGLAGGEQYF. In DNA, the CDR3 is TGCGCCAGCAGCTTGGGCCTAGCGGGAGGCGAGCAGTACTTC.

The gene calls are TRBV10-3 and TRBJ2-2, with 11 bases that match TRBD2. Germline V gene lookup returns CDR1 ENHRY and CDR2 SYGVKD. The CDR3 has 19 residues. V shed 2 bases and J 1 base; nucleotides not matched to a gene: 9. The CDR3 loop is CAISEPKTSGRGNTGELFF. CDR3 nucleotides: TGTGCCATCAGTGAGCCGAAAACTAGCGGGAGAGGGAACACCGGGGAGCTGTTTTTT.